The T cell receptor (beta chain) under discussion was sequenced for a study of CD4 and CD8 cells across lung adenocarcinoma regions. MiXCR was run by TCRdb on the PCR reads, yielding one entry per CDR3 protein. The profile covers 12,000 or so distinct CDR3 sequences, with 47% appearing a single time and approximately 31% taken by the ten largest. The patients had localized lung adenocarcinoma, a non-small cell subtype. As regards this clonotype: The junction departs from the called germline gene at one end, perhaps through a read error.

The CDR3 totals 14 residues. The germline V gene encodes CDR1 MNHEY and CDR2 SMNVEV (reference sequence). The sequencing input was CD8+ T cells from the margin of a lung tumor. The receptor was derived from a male donor with lung adenocarcinoma. The CD4 and CD8 labels of this study may be unreliable. V gene TRBV27 combines with J gene TRBJ2-5, with 8 nucleotides matching TRBD2. The DNA of the CDR3 is TGTGCGAGCAGCGGGGGCCGCGACCCAGAGACCCAGTACTTC. Encoded protein: CASSGGRDPETQYF.